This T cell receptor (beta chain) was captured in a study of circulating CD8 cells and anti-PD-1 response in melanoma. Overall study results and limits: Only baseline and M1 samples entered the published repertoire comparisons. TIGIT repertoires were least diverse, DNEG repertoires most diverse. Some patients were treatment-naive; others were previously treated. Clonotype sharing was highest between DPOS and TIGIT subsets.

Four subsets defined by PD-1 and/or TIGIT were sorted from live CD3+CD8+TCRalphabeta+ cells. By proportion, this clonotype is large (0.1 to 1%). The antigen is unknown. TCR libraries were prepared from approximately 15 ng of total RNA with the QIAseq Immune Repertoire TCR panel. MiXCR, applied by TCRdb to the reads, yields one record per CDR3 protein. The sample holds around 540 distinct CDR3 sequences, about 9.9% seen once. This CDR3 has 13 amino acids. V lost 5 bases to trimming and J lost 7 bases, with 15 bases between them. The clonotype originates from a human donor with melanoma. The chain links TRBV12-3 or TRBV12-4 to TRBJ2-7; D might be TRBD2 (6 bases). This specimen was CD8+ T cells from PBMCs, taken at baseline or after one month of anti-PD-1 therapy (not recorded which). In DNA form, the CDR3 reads TGTGCCAGCAGTCTCAAACCAGGGAGGGAGCAGTACTTC. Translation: CASSLKPGREQYF.